The 14 T cell receptor beta chains reported below all come from one sample, sequenced in a study of blood T cell repertoires in COVID-19. Assay used: immunoSEQ multiplex PCR; TCRdb lists only in-frame clones, some missing. This sample has just over 150,000 clones, with over 70% found just once. The sample comprised peripheral blood. These receptors were taken from a man aged 60 to 75 with acute or convalescent COVID-19.

This sequence joins TRBV5-4 and TRBJ2-1; 14 nucleotides agree with TRBD2. The trim removed 3 bases at V and 4 bases at J, leaving 6 bases unmatched. CDR1 and CDR2 from the germline V gene are SGHNT and YYREEE (reference sequence). The CDR3 has 17 amino acids. CDR3 loop: CASSSRLAGGLYNEQFF. CDR3 coding DNA: TGTGCCAGCAGCTCTCGACTAGCGGGGGGGTTGTACAATGAGCAGTTCTTC.

The chain joins TRBV6-5 to TRBJ2-1; 9 positions agree with TRBD2. The CDR3 extends over 16 amino acids. The ends lost 5 bases at V and 9 bases at J; junction bases unmatched: 14. Germline CDR1 is MNHEY and CDR2 is SVGAGI. The CDR3 bases are TGTGCCAGCAGTCACTATTTAAGCGGGAGGATCGTTGAGCAGTTCTTC. Translation: CASSHYLSGRIVEQFF.

The chain combines TRBV6-5 with TRBJ1-6; 9 bases map to TRBD1. This CDR3 contains 15 residues. The V and J ends lost 6 bases and 6 bases, in that order; junction bases with no gene match: 6. Germline lookup yields CDR1 MNHEY and CDR2 SVGAGI. The CDR3, as DNA: TGTGCCAGCAGGTCCGGGACAGGGCGTAATTCACCCCTCCACTTT. Residues: CASRSGTGRNSPLHF.

This rearrangement joins TRBV5-1 to TRBJ2-7; TRBD2 matches 11 bases. Trimming took 3 bases from V and 0 from J; bases not matched to a gene: 11. CDR3 length: 18 residues. Germline V gives CDR1 SGHRS, CDR2 YFSETQ. CDR3 nucleotide sequence: TGCGCCAGCAGCTGGAGAAGCGCTAGCGGGGGGCTCTCCTACGAGCAGTACTTC. It encodes CASSWRSASGGLSYEQYF.

This clone was found once. V usage is TRBV11-2 and J usage is TRBJ1-1, with TRBD1 as a possible D gene (6 bases). The CDR3 has 15 amino acids. Per germline, CDR1 SGHAT and CDR2 FQNNGV. V was shortened by 0 bases and J by 11 bases, with 19 bases between the two germline ends. The CDR3 nucleotides read TGTGCCAGCAGCTTAGAACGTGTGGGAACAGGGACGGCTTTCTTT. Its translation: CASSLERVGTGTAFF.

The chain combines TRBV4-2 with TRBJ2-1, with 11 bases lining up with TRBD2. The CDR3 has 13 amino acids. Germline CDR1 is LGHNA and CDR2 is YNFKEQ. The trim removed 4 bases at V and 13 bases at J, leaving 6 bases unmatched. The chain's CDR3 is CASSPLAGVLQFF. In nucleotides, the CDR3 is TGTGCCAGCAGCCCACTAGCGGGGGTTTTACAGTTCTTC.

This chain uses TRBV28 with TRBJ2-7; D possibly corresponds to TRBD2 (5 bases). There are 13 residues in the CDR3. V lost 8 bases and J 7 bases, leaving 18 bases between the germline ends. CDR1 and CDR2 (germline): MDHEN, SYDVKM. The CDR3 coding sequence is TGTGCCAGCGAGGGCGGAAATGATCGGGAGCAGTACTTC. It is translated as CASEGGNDREQYF.

Here the CDR3 DNA reads TGTGCCAGCAGCCACGAGGCGGGAGGGCCCTACGAGCAGTACTTC. Protein: CASSHEAGGPYEQYF. The chain has TRBV3-1 (or the pseudogene TRBV3-2) and TRBJ2-7; 9 nucleotides match TRBD2. From germline, CDR1 is LGHDT and CDR2 YNNKEL (reference sequence). The CDR3 is made up of 15 amino acids. With 3 bases clipped from V and 2 bases from J, the junction kept 5 bases outside the gene matches.

The chain carries TRBV11-3 and TRBJ1-1; weak D call: TRBD1 (6 bases). This CDR3 comprises 14 residues. V lost 1 base and J lost 4, with 10 bases in between. Germline assignment: CDR1 SGHNT and CDR2 YENEEA. The CDR3 here is CASSLGRGSTEAFF. As DNA, the CDR3 is TGTGCCAGCAGCTTAGGCAGGGGTAGCACTGAAGCTTTCTTT. Based on the CDR3 plus reference TRBV11-3 and TRBJ1-1, the full variable domain is EAGVVQSPRYKIIEKKQPVAFWCNPISGHNTLYWYLQNLGQGPELLIRYENEEAVDDSQLPKDRFSAERLKGVDSTLKIQPAELGDSAVYLCASSLGRGSTEAFFGQGTRLTVV.

This clone came up a few times. V gene TRBV21-1 combines with J gene TRBJ2-4; TRBD2, the table's D call, was not compared with the DNA. TRBV21-1 counts as a pseudogene. This CDR3 contains 17 residues. DNA for the CDR3: TGTGCCAGCAGCAAAAAGCCCCCGGTGCTAGCCAAAAACATTCAGTACTTC. Its translation: CASSKKPPVLAKNIQYF.

The rearrangement links TRBV9 to TRBJ2-1; 9 nucleotides line up with TRBD2. Trimming cost V 2 bases and J 5 bases; bases outside gene matches: 2. The CDR3 is 14 amino acids. Looked up from germline, CDR1 is SGDLS and CDR2 is YYNGEE. CDR3 sequence reads: CASSVLAGNNEQFF. The CDR3 DNA sequence: TGTGCCAGCAGCGTTCTAGCGGGGAACAATGAGCAGTTCTTC.

This chain joins TRBV7-3 and TRBJ2-1; 7 nucleotides match TRBD2. After removal of 0 bases from V and 6 bases from J, the junction contained 8 bases not matched to a gene. CDR3 size: 16 residues. Germline CDR1 reads SGHTA; CDR2 reads FQGTGA. In nucleotides, the CDR3 is TGTGCCAGCAGCTTAACCGGGACTAAACTAGTCAATGAGCAGTTCTTC. It translates to CASSLTGTKLVNEQFF.

The CDR3 region has the DNA TGTGCCAGCAGTTCTTCCGGGACAGCTTACGAGCAGTACTTC. This sequence encodes CASSSSGTAYEQYF. The chain carries TRBV28 and TRBJ2-7; TRBD1 matches at 7 bases. This CDR3 contains 14 residues. Germline V gives CDR1 MDHEN, CDR2 SYDVKM. V lost 4 bases, J lost 4 bases, and 7 bases stayed unmatched.

V and J are TRBV6-5 and TRBJ2-7, with 7 nucleotides matching TRBD1. This CDR3 contains 15 residues. J was trimmed by 6 bases and V by 2 bases; bases with no gene match: 10. Germline V gene sequence: CDR1 MNHEY, CDR2 SVGAGI. The CDR3 reads CASSYSHRGEAEQYF. The CDR3 region has the DNA TGTGCCAGCAGTTACAGTCACAGGGGAGAGGCCGAGCAGTACTTC.